This T cell receptor (beta chain) was retrieved from a study of T cells after yellow fever vaccination. Study information: Low-cell-number fractions underwent preparation using SMART-Seq v4 Ultra Low Input.

A universal primer site and UMIs were added as TCR cDNA was made by 5'RACE template switching. One entry per CDR3 protein results from TCRdb running MiXCR on the 5' RACE reads. The sample comprises hundreds of thousands of distinct CDR3 sequences, approximately 12% of which are singletons, and 3.2% rests with the top ten. V lost 6 bases to trimming and J lost 2 bases, with 8 bases between them. There are 13 residues in the CDR3. Germline CDR1 reads MNHEY; CDR2 reads SVGEGT. The sequencing here drew on CD4+ T cells sorted from PBMCs, taken 15 days after the yellow fever booster vaccination. The V gene is TRBV6-2 or TRBV6-3, the J gene TRBJ2-1; D is undetermined. The TCR was taken from a man aged 18 to 29 who received the YFV17D yellow fever vaccine. CDR3 sequence reads: CASRGWAYNEQFF. The CDR3 DNA reads as TGTGCCAGCAGGGGGTGGGCCTACAATGAGCAGTTCTTC.